This entry concerns a single T cell receptor (beta chain). The antigen is not known. The junction shows a germline mismatch at one end, possibly a read error. The TCR library protocol was used to attach unique molecular identifiers. These identifiers were attached to individual cDNA molecules. TCRdb re-derived calls from the 5' RACE reads in MiXCR, one entry per CDR3 protein. The table lists 95,000 to 100,000 distinct CDR3 sequences, roughly 9.6% of them singletons. The data originate from a study of early T cells in non-severe SARS-CoV-2 infection. In the study overall: The input, bulk RNA from unsorted whole blood, was sequenced, and chains were unpaired. The study, taken as a whole, reports: There was a bias toward anti-spike CD8 responses in VDJdb matching, which missed private and CD4 specificities.

The sample taken for sequencing was whole blood. The source of this sequence is an adult who was a healthcare worker with PCR-confirmed SARS-CoV-2 infection or an uninfected control (not recorded which).

CDR3 loop: CTSSWTGRTEAFF. For the CDR3, the DNA is TGTACCAGCAGCTGGACAGGGCGGACTGAAGCTTTCTTT. The genes are TRBV6-2 or TRBV6-3 and TRBJ1-1; TRBD1 aligns across 8 bases. This CDR3 has 13 residues. The germline V gene has CDR1 MNHEY and CDR2 SVGEGT.